The rows below give T cell receptor beta chains drawn from one sample of a study of control samples from healthy donors and cancer patients. The repertoire was sequenced with immunoSEQ multiplex PCR; TCRdb's copy has only in-frame clones and lacks some. The table includes some 150,000 clones, about 94% detected once. What was sequenced was blood. The receptors derive from a man between 35 and 55 years old in good health. Each CDR3 is given with its conserved first and last residue. A D gene is named only where the DNA matches it firmly.

. | TRBJ2-7 | TRBV4-3 | CASSQDLALITYEQYF
TRBD1 | TRBJ1-6 | TRBV5-1 | CASSLESVGTGSSPLHF
. | TRBJ1-6 | TRBV27 | CASSLSGGGNSPLHF
. | TRBJ1-1 | TRBV7-3 | CASSFSTGNTEAFF
TRBD2 | TRBJ2-2 | TRBV5-4 | CASSNYPGTSGTGELFF
. | TRBJ2-3 | TRBV21-1 | CASSKRTDSTDTQYF
TRBD2 | TRBJ2-7 | TRBV27 | CASRIQVAGGFYEQYF
. | TRBJ1-4 | TRBV30 | CAWSPGGGGGEKLFF
. | TRBJ2-1 | TRBV5-4 | CASSLGHTYNEQFF
. | TRBJ2-3 | TRBV12-3/TRBV12-4 | CASCLLATDTQYF
. | TRBJ2-2 | TRBV6-6 | CASRWGSTGELFF
. | TRBJ2-3 | TRBV4-1 | CASSQPATDTQYF
. | TRBJ2-2 | TRBV5-5 | CASSVAPYSTGELFF
. | TRBJ1-2 | TRBV19 | CASSIPLTAYGYTF
. | TRBJ2-7 | TRBV19 | CASSPQGSTYEQYF
TRBD1 | TRBJ2-7 | TRBV19 | CASRWTGLYEQYF
. | TRBJ1-6 | TRBV5-6 | CASSLVQGDSPLHF
. | TRBJ1-5 | TRBV24-1 | CATSDWSSNQPQHF
TRBD2 | TRBJ2-3 | TRBV4-3 | CASSQDYSAGANTQYF
. | TRBJ2-7 | TRBV7-8 | CASSLGGREQYF
. | TRBJ2-3 | TRBV27 | CASSLNFRDTQYF
. | TRBJ1-5 | TRBV19 | CASSPSRTANQPQHF
. | TRBJ1-1 | TRBV9 | CASRGRGTEAFF
. | TRBJ1-1 | TRBV11-2 | CASSTNRVEAFF
. | TRBJ1-5 | TRBV5-1 | CASSPGDGQPQHF
TRBD1 | TRBJ1-1 | TRBV5-1 | CASSLSTGGTRVAEAFF
. | TRBJ1-3 | TRBV7-2 | CASSLDRRGSGNTIYF
. | TRBJ1-1 | TRBV6-1 | CASSESGAEAFF
TRBD1 | TRBJ1-5 | TRBV28 | CASRPQGGGNQPQHF
TRBD1 | TRBJ1-3 | TRBV5-5 | CASSAGTGSNLGNTIYF
. | TRBJ1-1 | TRBV2 | CASSALRDGTEAFF
. | TRBJ1-3 | TRBV6-5 | CASSYGGSGNTIYF
. | TRBJ1-5 | TRBV7-2 | CASSFPQQPQHF